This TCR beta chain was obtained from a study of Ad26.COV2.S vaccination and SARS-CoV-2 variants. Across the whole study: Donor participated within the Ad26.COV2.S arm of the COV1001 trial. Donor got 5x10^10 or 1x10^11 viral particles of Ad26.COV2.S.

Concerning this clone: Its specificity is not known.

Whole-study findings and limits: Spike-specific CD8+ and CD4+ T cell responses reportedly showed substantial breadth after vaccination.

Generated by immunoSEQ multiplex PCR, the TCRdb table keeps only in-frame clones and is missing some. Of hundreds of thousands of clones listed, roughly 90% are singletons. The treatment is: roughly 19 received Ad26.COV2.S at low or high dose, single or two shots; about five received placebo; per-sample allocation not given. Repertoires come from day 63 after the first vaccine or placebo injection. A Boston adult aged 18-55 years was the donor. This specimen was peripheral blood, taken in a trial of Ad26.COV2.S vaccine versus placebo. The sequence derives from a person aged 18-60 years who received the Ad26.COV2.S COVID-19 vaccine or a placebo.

CDR3 amino acids: CASRLAGGLQETQYF. CDR3 DNA: TGTGCCAGCAGACTAGCGGGGGGCCTCCAAGAGACCCAGTACTTC. The chain uses TRBV6-5 and TRBJ2-5, with 12 bases matching TRBD2. This CDR3 has 15 amino acids. Trimming took 6 bases from V and 1 from J; bases not matched to a gene: 3. Germline CDR1 MNHEY, CDR2 SVGAGI.